This entry lists 10 T cell receptor beta chains sequenced from one sample in a study of T cells expressing NK-cell markers. TCRdb reworked the 5' RACE reads into one entry per CDR3 protein, no DNA. Its listing shows some 500,000 distinct CDR3 sequences. The sequencing input was blood T cells: a sorted CD56 or NKG2C T cell subset, CD4+ or CD8+ T cells, or bulk PBMC T cells (not recorded which). These receptors originate from a woman aged 50 to 60 in good health.

The genes are TRBV3-1 and TRBJ2-1; there is no DNA to check the TCRdb D call of TRBD1. CDR1 and CDR2 from the germline V gene are LGHDT and YNNKEL (reference sequence). The CDR3 runs 14 residues. The CDR3 sequence is CASSQGQGYYEQFF.

The V call is TRBV3-1, the J call TRBJ2-6. The CDR3 extends over 13 amino acids. Germline V CDR1 and CDR2: LGHDT, YNNKEL (reference sequence). This CDR3 is CASRAGGANVLTF. The whole variable domain, filled in from reference TRBV3-1 and TRBJ2-6, reads DTAVSQTPKYLVTQMGNDKSIKCEQNLGHDTMYWYKQDSKKFLKIMFSYNNKELIINETVPNRFSPKSPDKAHLNLHINSLELGDSAVYFCASRAGGANVLTFGAGSRLTVL.

The chain joins TRBV28 to TRBJ1-6. In germline, CDR1 is MDHEN, CDR2 SYDVKM. CDR3 size: 14 residues. CDR3 region: CASSGQIRNSPLHF.

The rearrangement links TRBV3-1 to TRBJ2-5; the D call from TCRdb, TRBD1, cannot be confirmed without DNA. CDR1 is LGHDT, CDR2 YNNKEL, per germline (reference sequence). The CDR3 length is 18 residues. The CDR3 protein is CASSQDRGAGATSGTQYF.

J is TRBJ2-1 and V is TRBV18; without DNA, the TCRdb call of TRBD2 cannot be checked. Germline V gene lookup returns CDR1 KGHSH and CDR2 LQKENI. The CDR3 totals 17 residues. The chain's CDR3 is CASSLARTSGTYNEQFF.

The rearrangement joins TRBV10-1 to TRBJ2-7; TCRdb selects TRBD2, and the lack of DNA leaves this call unchecked. The CDR3 consists of 14 residues. Germline lookup yields CDR1 WNHNN and CDR2 SYGVQD (reference sequence). This CDR3 is CASSMRESAYEQYF.

This rearrangement joins TRBV20-1 to TRBJ2-7. Germline loops: CDR1 DFQATT, CDR2 SNEGSKA (reference sequence). This CDR3 comprises 13 residues. CDR3 sequence reads: CSAKLTGPYEQYF.

The rearrangement links TRBV9 to TRBJ2-5; TCRdb picks TRBD2, but there is no DNA to check that call. This CDR3 is 13 amino acids long. Germline-derived CDR1 and CDR2 are SGDLS and YYNGEE. CDR3 sequence: CASSVSAEETQYF.

This chain joins TRBV12-3 or TRBV12-4 and TRBJ2-5. The CDR3 is made up of 14 amino acids. Here the CDR3 reads CASSLRQLLGTQYF.

This sequence joins TRBV3-1 and TRBJ2-3; TCRdb names TRBD2, which stays unverified in the absence of DNA. CDR1 is LGHDT and CDR2 is YNNKEL in the germline V gene (reference sequence). The CDR3 covers 18 residues. The CDR3 is CASSRSFGLAGAIDTQYF.